This paragraph reports one TCR beta chain. Antigen specificity is unknown. This record comes from a study of identical twins. V shed 4 bases and J 5 bases; nucleotides not matched to a gene: 4. This CDR3 is built from 15 residues. Germline V gene lookup returns CDR1 LNHDA and CDR2 SQIVND (reference sequence). TCRdb re-analysed the 5' RACE reads in MiXCR, keeping a single row per CDR3 protein. The profile shows 100,000 or so distinct CDR3 sequences, under 7% of them singletons. Study-wide results and limits: The authors drew conclusions from cross-sectional statistical analysis rather than following the same donors. Insertions ran lower in abundant cord blood beta clonotypes, though not in memory repertoires. Twins showed weaker excess sharing in their beta out-of-frame sequences. Partial confounding of zero-insertion analyses by invariant MAIT and iNKT cells was possible.

Input material: memory T cells sorted from blood. The J gene is TRBJ2-3, the V gene TRBV19; 12 bases align to TRBD2. The TCR was taken from a woman in her forties or fifties in good health. CDR3 residues: CASSTSGRAEDTQYF. CDR3 coding DNA: TGTGCCAGTAGTACTAGCGGGAGGGCCGAAGATACGCAGTATTTT. The entire variable domain, with the rest obtained from reference TRBV19 and TRBJ2-3, is as follows: DGGITQSPKYLFRKEGQNVTLSCEQNLNHDAMYWYRQDPGQGLRLIYYSQIVNDFQKGDIAEGYSVSREKKESFPLTVTSAQKNPTAFYLCASSTSGRAEDTQYFGPGTRLTVL.